The 16 T cell receptor beta chains listed next were all sequenced from one sample in a study of CD8 T cells in ankylosing spondylitis. Each CDR3 protein gets one entry after TCRdb re-called the 5' RACE reads with MiXCR. The sample holds 150,000 to 250,000 distinct CDR3 sequences, 9.5% to 15% seen once. Sequencing used blood, either unsorted or a sorted T cell fraction (not recorded which). All receptors derive from a male donor with ankylosing spondylitis or in good health (not recorded which).

The chain's CDR3 is CASSDSSNQPQHF. The DNA of the CDR3 is TGTGCCAGCAGTGACAGTAGCAATCAGCCCCAGCATTTT. The chain employs TRBV12-3 or TRBV12-4 and TRBJ1-5; weak D call: TRBD1 (5 bases). The V and J ends lost 5 bases and 0 bases respectively, with 5 bases between them. The CDR3 runs to 13 residues.

This clonotype was found a few times. The chain is built from TRBV13 and TRBJ2-2; no reliable D call. The V and J ends lost 0 bases and 3 bases respectively, with 2 bases between them. Germline V CDR1 and CDR2: PRHDT, FYEKMQ (reference sequence). The CDR3 totals 13 residues. The CDR3 DNA reads TGTGCCAGCAGCTTAGGGTACACCGGGGAGCTGTTTTTT. This sequence encodes CASSLGYTGELFF.

This clonotype was seen at least ten times. This rearrangement joins TRBV6-2 or TRBV6-3 to TRBJ2-3; tentatively, D is TRBD1 (5 bases). V lost 10 bases and J 0 bases, leaving 17 bases between the germline ends. Germline-derived CDR1 and CDR2 are MNHEY and SVGEGT. This CDR3 is built from 15 residues. The CDR3 is CATQGAASSTDTQYF. In DNA form, the CDR3 reads TGTGCCACGCAAGGGGCAGCCTCTAGCACAGATACGCAGTATTTT.

This chain uses TRBV6-4 with TRBJ2-2; TRBD2 matches at 10 bases. Germline V gene data show CDR1 as MRHNA and CDR2 as SNTAGT. Trimming took 3 bases from V and 4 from J; bases not matched to a gene: 5. CDR3 size: 16 residues. CDR3 DNA sequence: TGTGCCAGCAGTGATATGGCTAGCGGGGGCACCGGGGAGCTGTTTTTT. Amino acid sequence: CASSDMASGGTGELFF.

V gene TRBV2 combines with J gene TRBJ2-4; D is undetermined. Trimming removed 2 bases at V and 6 bases at J, with 5 bases between. CDR1 is SNHLY and CDR2 is FYNNEI in the germline V gene. This CDR3 has 12 amino acids. CDR3 sequence (DNA): TGTGCCAGCAGTGAATACGCAAACATTCAGTACTTC. It is translated as CASSEYANIQYF.

The chain employs TRBV6-5 and TRBJ1-2, with D unresolved. The CDR3 contains 12 residues. The V end lost 6 bases, the J end lost 6 bases, and 11 bases lay between the germline ends. The germline V gene has CDR1 MNHEY and CDR2 SVGAGI. The CDR3 coding sequence is TGTGCCAGCAGCCAACAGCCGGATGGCTACACCTTC. Translation gives CASSQQPDGYTF.

This clonotype was found many times. The chain uses TRBV12-3 or TRBV12-4 and TRBJ2-7, with TRBD2 as a possible D gene (5 bases). With 6 bases removed from V and 0 bases from J, the gap between germline ends came to 12 bases. The CDR3 loop spans 14 amino acids. The CDR3 is CASSPGGSSYEQYF. The CDR3 DNA reads TGTGCCAGCAGCCCAGGAGGAAGCTCCTACGAGCAGTACTTC.

This clonotype has just a few counts. The rearrangement joins TRBV7-6 to TRBJ1-5; D gene ambiguous. Germline CDR1 is SGHVS and CDR2 is FNYEAQ. The CDR3 is 16 amino acids. Trimming stripped 5 bases from V and 3 bases from J, with 17 bases between. In nucleotides, the CDR3 is TGTGCCAGCAGCCCAAACATCGGGGTTTTCAATCAGCCCCAGCATTTT. This sequence encodes CASSPNIGVFNQPQHF.

This clonotype came up a few times. The chain joins TRBV11-1 to TRBJ1-2, with 11 bases lining up with TRBD1. The J segment lost 8 bases and the V segment lost 7 bases, leaving 21 bases of the junction unmatched. The V gene's germline CDR1 is SGHAT and CDR2 FQDESV (reference sequence). CDR3 size: 18 residues. The CDR3 loop reads CASTDRPPGQGVIGGYTF. The CDR3 coding sequence is TGTGCCAGCACCGATCGTCCCCCGGGACAGGGGGTTATCGGGGGCTACACCTTC.

This chain uses TRBV7-2 with TRBJ2-7; D is unclear. Trimming cost V 2 bases and J 3 bases, with 14 bases left between them. The CDR3 contains 15 residues. Germline V gene sequence: CDR1 SGHTA, CDR2 FQGNSA. The CDR3 reads CASSLIPRLFYEQYF. DNA for the CDR3: TGTGCCAGCAGCTTAATACCTCGCCTTTTCTACGAGCAGTACTTC.

The J gene is TRBJ2-3, the V gene TRBV9, with 10 positions matching TRBD2. Germline CDR1 SGDLS, CDR2 YYNGEE. This CDR3 is 18 amino acids long. Trimming at V came to 3 bases and at J to 5 bases, leaving 15 bases not matched to a gene. The CDR3 protein is CASSESLAGVGVVDTQYF. The CDR3 DNA reads as TGTGCCAGCAGCGAATCCCTAGCGGGAGTGGGAGTGGTAGATACGCAGTATTTT.

This clonotype was detected ten times or more. The chain combines TRBV5-1 with TRBJ2-3; the match to TRBD1 covers 7 bases. Germline CDR1 is SGHRS and CDR2 is YFSETQ. The CDR3 covers 15 residues. V gave up 3 bases and J gave up 2 bases; unmatched junction bases: 6. CDR3 loop: CASSSGQTNTDTQYF. CDR3 DNA: TGCGCCAGCAGCTCGGGACAGACGAACACAGATACGCAGTATTTT.

V is TRBV14 and J is TRBJ2-3; TRBD2 might be the D (6 bases). Deletions cut 0 bases from V and 4 bases from J, with 26 bases between. Germline-derived CDR1 and CDR2 are SGHDN and FVKESK. The CDR3 runs to 20 residues. CDR3 loop: CASSQDLHQSGPDQADTQYF. In nucleotides, the CDR3 is TGTGCCAGCAGCCAAGATCTCCACCAGAGCGGGCCAGATCAGGCAGATACGCAGTATTTT.

The V call is TRBV12-3 or TRBV12-4, the J call TRBJ1-6, with TRBD1 as a possible D gene (5 bases). The ends were cut back, 3 bases at V and 7 bases at J, with 10 bases in the middle. The CDR3 loop spans 14 amino acids. CDR3: CASSFSGMNSPLHF. The CDR3 DNA reads as TGTGCCAGCAGTTTCTCAGGGATGAATTCACCCCTCCACTTT.

The V gene is TRBV9, the J gene TRBJ2-1; 7 bases align to TRBD1. The germline V gene encodes CDR1 SGDLS and CDR2 YYNGEE. V shed 3 bases and J 6 bases; nucleotides not matched to a gene: 3. This CDR3 has 13 residues. The CDR3 protein is CASSGQGSNEQFF. The CDR3 DNA follows: TGTGCCAGCAGCGGACAGGGTAGCAATGAGCAGTTCTTC.

The rearrangement joins TRBV7-9 to TRBJ2-5; D is ambiguous. The CDR3 runs to 14 residues. With 5 bases removed from V and 2 bases from J, the gap between germline ends came to 12 bases. Germline V lookup: CDR1 SEHNR, CDR2 FQNEAQ (reference sequence). DNA for the CDR3: TGTGCCAGCAGCCATCGGACGGTACAAGAGACCCAGTACTTC. This encodes CASSHRTVQETQYF.